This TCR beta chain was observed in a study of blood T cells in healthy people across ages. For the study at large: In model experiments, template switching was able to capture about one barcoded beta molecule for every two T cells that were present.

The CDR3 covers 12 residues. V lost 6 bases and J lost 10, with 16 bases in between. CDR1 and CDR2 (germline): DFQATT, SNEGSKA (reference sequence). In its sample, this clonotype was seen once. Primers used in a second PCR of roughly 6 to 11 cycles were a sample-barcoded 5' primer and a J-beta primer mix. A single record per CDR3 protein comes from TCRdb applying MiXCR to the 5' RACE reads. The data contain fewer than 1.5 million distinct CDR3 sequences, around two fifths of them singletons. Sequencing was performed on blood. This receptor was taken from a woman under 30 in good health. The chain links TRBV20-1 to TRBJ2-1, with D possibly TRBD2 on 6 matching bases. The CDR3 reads CSAKLPAGEQFF. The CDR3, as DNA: TGCAGTGCAAAACTGCCCGCGGGGGAGCAGTTCTTC.